A single T cell receptor beta chain is shown here with its context. Its antigen remains unknown. The data derive from a study of neoadjuvant anti-PD-1 for oral cavity cancer. Study results and limitations: Post-treatment tumors with larger preexisting clones showed more shrinkage. Each response group had just a few patients in TCR analyses.

Germline-derived CDR1 and CDR2 are SGHTA and FQGNSA. The V gene lost 5 bases and the J gene lost 4 bases, with 17 bases spanning the gap. The CDR3 sequence is 15 residues long. Data came from immunoSEQ multiplex PCR; TCRdb stores just in-frame clones and leaves some out. The repertoire holds around 11,000 clones, with approximately 52% as singletons. Sequenced here: tumor tissue, sampled before nivolumab (anti-PD-1) treatment. The TCR originated in a person between 35 and 79 years old with oral cavity squamous cell carcinoma. The chain couples TRBV7-2 to TRBJ1-2; no definite D call. CDR3 in amino acids: CASSPDGEVGYGYTF. The DNA of the CDR3 is TGTGCCAGCAGCCCCGACGGGGAAGTTGGCTATGGCTACACCTTC.